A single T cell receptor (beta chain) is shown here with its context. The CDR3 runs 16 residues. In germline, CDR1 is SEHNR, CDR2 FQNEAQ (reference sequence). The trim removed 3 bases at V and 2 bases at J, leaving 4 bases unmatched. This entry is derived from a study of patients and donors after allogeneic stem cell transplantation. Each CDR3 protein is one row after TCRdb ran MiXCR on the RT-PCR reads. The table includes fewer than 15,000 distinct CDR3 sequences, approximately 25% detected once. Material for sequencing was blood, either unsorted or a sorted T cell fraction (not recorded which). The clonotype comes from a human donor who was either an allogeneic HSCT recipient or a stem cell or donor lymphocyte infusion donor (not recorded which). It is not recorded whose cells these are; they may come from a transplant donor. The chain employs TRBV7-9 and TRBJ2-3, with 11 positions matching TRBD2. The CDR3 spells CASSLTSGAFTDTQYF. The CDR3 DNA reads TGTGCCAGCAGCTTGACTAGCGGGGCCTTCACAGATACGCAGTATTTT.